A few counts support the clone carrying this T cell receptor (beta chain). A single record per CDR3 protein comes from TCRdb applying MiXCR to the 5' RACE reads. The table records hundreds of thousands of distinct CDR3 sequences, roughly 6% of them present only once. These data belong to a study of identical twins. This CDR3 contains 16 residues. The ends lost 1 base at V and 14 bases at J; junction bases unmatched: 9. CDR1 is SGHTA, CDR2 FQGNSA, per germline. All donors comprised healthy Caucasians. The source material was naive T cells sorted from blood. The chain employs TRBV7-2 and TRBJ2-1, with 15 bases identical to TRBD2. The source is a young man in good health. CDR3 in DNA: TGTGCCAGCAGCTTAGGTGGACTAGCGGGAGGGCCTACGGAGTTCTTC. Its translation is CASSLGGLAGGPTEFF.